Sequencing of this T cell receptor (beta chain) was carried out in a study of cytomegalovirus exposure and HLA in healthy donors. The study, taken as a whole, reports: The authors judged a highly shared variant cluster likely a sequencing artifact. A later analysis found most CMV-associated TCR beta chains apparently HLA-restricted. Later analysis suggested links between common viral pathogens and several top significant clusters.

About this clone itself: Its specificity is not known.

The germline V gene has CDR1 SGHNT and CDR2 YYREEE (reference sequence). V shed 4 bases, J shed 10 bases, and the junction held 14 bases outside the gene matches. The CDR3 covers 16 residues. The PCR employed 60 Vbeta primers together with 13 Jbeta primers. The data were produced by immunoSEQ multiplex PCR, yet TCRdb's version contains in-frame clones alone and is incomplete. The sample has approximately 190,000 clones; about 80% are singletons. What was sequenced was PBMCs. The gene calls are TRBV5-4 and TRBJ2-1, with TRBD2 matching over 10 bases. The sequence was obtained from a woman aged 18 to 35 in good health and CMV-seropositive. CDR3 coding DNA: TGTGCCAGCAGCCCCGAGCCCCAGCGGGGGGGTGAGGAGCAGTTCTTC. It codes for CASSPEPQRGGEEQFF.